This T cell receptor beta chain was recovered during a study of immune evolution from preneoplasia to lung adenocarcinoma. The method was immunoSEQ multiplex PCR; TCRdb's version includes in-frame clones alone and lacks a portion of them. The sample yields some 11,000 clones, around three quarters seen once. The germline CDR1 and CDR2 sequences are LNHDA and SQIVND (reference sequence). The CDR3 contains 13 residues. V was clipped by 6 bases and J by 8 bases, with 14 bases between them. Whole-study results and caveats: Normal lung had the highest top T cell clone frequencies. Later-stage lesions seemingly showed higher T cell density and diversity than normal lung.

Patients had resection in Japan or China between about 2013 and 2017. Of note for this clone: Its specificity is unknown.

V and J are TRBV19 and TRBJ2-1, with D perhaps TRBD2 (5 bases). The TCR comes from a person between 60 and 70 years old with lung adenocarcinoma. Some clones in this sample may be carry-over from other donors' samples. Input material: FFPE normal lung tissue adjacent to the tumor. CDR3 nucleotides: TGTGCCAGTAGGGCGGGCCCACGGGATGAGCAGTTCTTC. This sequence encodes CASRAGPRDEQFF.